One and the same sample provided the 10 T cell receptor beta chains below, sequenced in a study of OX40 agonist ivuxolimab in advanced cancers. Using immunoSEQ multiplex PCR, the repertoire was profiled, and TCRdb retains in-frame clones only, with some absent. The sample yields tens of thousands of clones, approximately 78% seen once. The source material was CD4+ or CD8+ T cells sorted from blood, sampled in a trial of the OX40 agonist ivuxolimab. Receptor source: an adult with an advanced solid tumor such as melanoma, head and neck, liver or kidney cancer.

This clone was seen more than once but under ten times. The rearrangement joins TRBV2 to TRBJ1-2; D unresolved. The CDR3 is 13 amino acids. Germline V gene data show CDR1 as SNHLY and CDR2 as FYNNEI. V lost 4 bases and J 8 bases, leaving 14 bases between the germline ends. The CDR3 reads CASSADKLYGYTF. The CDR3 coding sequence is TGTGCCAGCAGTGCCGACAAGCTTTACGGCTACACCTTC.

The CDR3 nucleotides are TGCGCCAGCAGCCTTACAGGAGATAGCAATCAGCCCCAGCATTTT. This encodes CASSLTGDSNQPQHF. The J gene is TRBJ1-5, the V gene TRBV5-1, with D perhaps matching TRBD1 (5 bases). CDR1 and CDR2 (germline): SGHRS, YFSETQ. The CDR3 length is 15 residues. Trimming removed 4 bases from V and 0 bases from J, with 11 bases in between.

This rearrangement joins TRBV6-5 to TRBJ1-2, with a possible D match to TRBD1 (5 bases). The germline CDR1 and CDR2 sequences are MNHEY and SVGAGI. Trimming left V 0 bases short and J 6 bases short, with 14 bases between. This CDR3 is built from 15 residues. The CDR3 nucleotides read TGTGCCAGCAGTTACTCGAATCCGGGGGAGAATGGCTACACCTTC. It encodes CASSYSNPGENGYTF.

The chain combines TRBV5-1 with TRBJ1-5; D remains unclear. V was shortened by 2 bases and J by 0 bases, with 3 bases between the two germline ends. The germline CDR1 and CDR2 sequences are SGHRS and YFSETQ. This CDR3 is 13 amino acids long. The DNA for the CDR3 is TGCGCCAGCAGCTTAAATAGCAATCAGCCCCAGCATTTT. It translates to CASSLNSNQPQHF.

This clone showed up just a few times. The chain is built from TRBV11-3 and TRBJ2-1; TRBD2 is a possible D gene (6 bases). Trimming took 4 bases from V and 8 from J, leaving 9 bases between them. CDR1 is SGHNT, CDR2 YENEEA, per germline. The CDR3 loop spans 12 amino acids. The CDR3 loop reads CASSSPGDEQFF. The CDR3 nucleotides are TGTGCCAGCAGCTCCCCGGGGGATGAGCAGTTCTTC.

The chain uses TRBV7-8 and TRBJ1-3; TRBD1 is a possible D gene (5 bases). In germline, CDR1 is SGHVS, CDR2 FQNEAQ. This CDR3 comprises 17 residues. V was trimmed by 3 bases and J by 1 base, leaving 16 bases between them. In nucleotides, the CDR3 is TGTGCCAGCAGCTTTTTCCAGGGAAACCCATCTGGAAACACCATATATTTT. Translated, it gives CASSFFQGNPSGNTIYF.

The rearrangement joins TRBV5-8 to TRBJ1-2; 7 bases are shared with TRBD1. Looked up from germline, CDR1 is SGHTS and CDR2 is YDEGEE. CDR3 length equals 14 residues. The V segment lost 4 bases and the J segment 4 bases; nucleotides outside the gene matches: 7. The DNA for the CDR3 is TGTGCCAGCAGCAACAGGGGCGCATTCTATGGCTACACCTTC. Translating gives CASSNRGAFYGYTF.

This clone was detected a few times. This chain connects TRBV6-4 to TRBJ2-3; D may match TRBD1 or TRBD2 (5 bases each). Germline V gene data show CDR1 as MRHNA and CDR2 as SNTAGT. The V end was cut by 1 base, the J end by 7 bases, with 18 bases between. The CDR3 loop spans 16 amino acids. The DNA for the CDR3 is TGTGCCAGCAGTGACTGGTCTCGGGACCCCACTCATACGCAGTATTTT. This translates into CASSDWSRDPTHTQYF.

The chain joins TRBV7-2 to TRBJ1-5; D not certain. The CDR3 consists of 13 residues. Trimming stripped 4 bases from V and 7 bases from J, with 11 bases between. Germline V gives CDR1 SGHTA, CDR2 FQGNSA. CDR3 sequence reads: CASSSMPRQPQHF. The CDR3 DNA follows: TGTGCCAGCAGCTCCATGCCGAGGCAGCCCCAGCATTTT.

This clone is medium-sized by share. Other DNA sequences in this specimen translate into the identical CDR3. The rearrangement links TRBV4-3 to TRBJ1-2; unclear D gene. This CDR3 is built from 14 residues. Germline assignment: CDR1 LGHNA and CDR2 YSLEER. Trimming stripped 0 bases from V and 5 bases from J, with 10 bases between. CDR3 protein: CASSQERVRYGYTF. CDR3 bases: TGCGCCAGCAGCCAAGAACGGGTCCGGTATGGCTACACCTTC.